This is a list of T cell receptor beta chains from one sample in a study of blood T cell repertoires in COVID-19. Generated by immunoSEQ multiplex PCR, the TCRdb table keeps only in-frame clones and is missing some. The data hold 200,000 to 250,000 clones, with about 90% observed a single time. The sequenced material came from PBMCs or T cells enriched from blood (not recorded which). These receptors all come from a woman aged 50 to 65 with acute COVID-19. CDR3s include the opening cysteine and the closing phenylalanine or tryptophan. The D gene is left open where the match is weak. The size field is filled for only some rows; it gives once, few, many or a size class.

CASSPRPAGGDNEQFF,TGTGCCAGCAGCCCCCGCCCAGCGGGAGGCGACAATGAGCAGTTCTTC,-,TRBD2,TRBJ2-1,TRBV7-3
CASYGLAGETGELFF,TGCGCCAGCTATGGGCTAGCGGGAGAGACCGGGGAGCTGTTTTTT,-,TRBD2,TRBJ2-2,TRBV5-1
CASSLGSDQPQHF,TGTGCCAGCAGCTTAGGATCAGATCAGCCCCAGCATTTT,-,-,TRBJ1-5,TRBV7-9
CASSPQTGGNEQFF,TGTGCCAGCTCACCCCAAACAGGGGGCAATGAGCAGTTCTTC,-,TRBD1,TRBJ2-1,TRBV18
CASTASGSSYEQYF,TGTGCCAGCACAGCGAGCGGGAGCTCCTACGAGCAGTACTTC,-,TRBD2,TRBJ2-7,TRBV2
CASSLVGQGRWGTDTQYF,TGTGCCAGCAGCTTAGTGGGACAGGGGCGTTGGGGCACAGATACGCAGTATTTT,few,TRBD1,TRBJ2-3,TRBV11-2
CASSQGRSWQETQYF,TGCGCCAGCAGCCAAGGGAGGAGCTGGCAAGAGACCCAGTACTTC,-,-,TRBJ2-5,TRBV4-3
CASSRRHRGSNQPQHF,TGTGCCAGCAGCAGACGGCACAGGGGTAGCAATCAGCCCCAGCATTTT,-,-,TRBJ1-5,TRBV21-1
CAITSASGAGDRDNEQFF,TGTGCCATCACCTCCGCCTCGGGTGCGGGAGATAGGGACAATGAGCAGTTCTTC,few,TRBD2,TRBJ2-1,TRBV10-3
CASSRGLAGVGEQYF,TGCGCCAGCAGCCGCGGACTAGCGGGAGTCGGCGAGCAGTACTTC,-,TRBD2,TRBJ2-7,TRBV4-1
CAWSSYSGRSDTQYF,TGTGCCTGGAGCTCCTATAGCGGGAGATCGGATACGCAGTATTTT,-,TRBD2,TRBJ2-3,TRBV30
CASSSLRGTEAFF,TGTGCCAGCAGTTCTCTTCGCGGCACTGAAGCTTTCTTT,few,-,TRBJ1-1,TRBV12-3/TRBV12-4
CASSPGTSERRTQYF,TGTGCCAGCAGCCCTGGGACTTCCGAACGACGGACCCAGTACTTC,-,-,TRBJ2-5,TRBV5-4
CASSLAGSGANVLTF,TGTGCCAGCAGCCTGGCGGGCTCTGGGGCCAACGTCCTGACTTTC,-,-,TRBJ2-6,TRBV27
CASSLSTTYGYTF,TGTGCCAGCAGTTTAAGTACAACCTATGGCTACACCTTC,-,-,TRBJ1-2,TRBV27
CASRADRGLLMGGYTF,TGCGCCAGCAGGGCCGACAGGGGCCTCCTAATGGGCGGCTACACCTTC,-,TRBD1,TRBJ1-2,TRBV5-1
CASSPLGYGYTF,TGTGCCAGCAGTCCCCTCGGGTATGGCTACACCTTC,-,-,TRBJ1-2,TRBV12-3/TRBV12-4
CASSALAGEFGGEQFF,TGCGCCAGCAGCGCCTTAGCGGGAGAATTTGGAGGTGAGCAGTTCTTC,-,TRBD2,TRBJ2-1,TRBV5-1
CASSLTRAYEQYF,TGTGCCAGCAGCTTAACCCGGGCCTACGAGCAGTACTTC,-,-,TRBJ2-7,TRBV11-3
CASTQMGLHF,TGTGCCAGCACCCAGATGGGCCTGCATTTT,-,-,TRBJ1-5,TRBV21-1
CAWAWTSGSPGPYEQYF,TGTGCCTGGGCCTGGACTAGCGGGAGTCCTGGGCCCTACGAGCAGTACTTC,-,TRBD2,TRBJ2-7,TRBV30
CASSLRGTLDGGTDTQYF,TGTGCCAGCAGCTTAAGGGGAACTTTGGACGGGGGTACAGATACGCAGTATTTT,-,-,TRBJ2-3,TRBV7-3
CASSPADRSSYEQYF,TGTGCCAGCAGTCCGGCGGACAGGAGCTCCTACGAGCAGTACTTC,few,TRBD1,TRBJ2-7,TRBV28
CASSLSEGGYTF,TGTGCCAGCAGTTTATCCGAGGGTGGCTACACCTTC,-,-,TRBJ1-2,TRBV28
CASSHTGVPYEQYF,TGTGCCAGCAGCCATACAGGGGTCCCCTACGAGCAGTACTTC,-,TRBD1,TRBJ2-7,TRBV7-6
CAISESKGWTGSNYGYTF,TGTGCCATCAGTGAGTCGAAGGGTTGGACAGGATCTAACTATGGCTACACCTTC,-,TRBD1,TRBJ1-2,TRBV10-3
CASSSGQGDYGEQFF,TGTGCCAGCAGCTCAGGACAGGGCGATTACGGTGAGCAGTTCTTC,-,TRBD1,TRBJ2-1,TRBV7-8
CASSPRTGENSPLHF,TGTGCCAGCAGCCCCCGGACAGGGGAGAATTCACCCCTCCACTTT,once,TRBD1,TRBJ1-6,TRBV7-8
CSVVPGAGEQYF,TGCAGCGTTGTACCAGGGGCGGGTGAGCAGTACTTC,-,-,TRBJ2-7,TRBV29-1
CATSDFGRQTDTQYF,TGTGCCACCAGTGATTTCGGCAGACAAACAGATACGCAGTATTTT,-,-,TRBJ2-3,TRBV24-1
CASSLYSPSSYNEQFF,TGTGCCAGCAGCTTGTACTCACCGAGCTCCTACAATGAGCAGTTCTTC,-,-,TRBJ2-1,TRBV5-8
CASSLDPGATTDTQYF,TGTGCCAGCAGCTTAGATCCAGGGGCCACCACAGATACGCAGTATTTT,-,-,TRBJ2-3,TRBV7-2
CATSRASGDGRWFFNEKLFF,TGTGCCACCAGCAGAGCTAGCGGGGACGGCAGGTGGTTTTTTAATGAAAAACTGTTTTTT,-,-,TRBJ1-4,TRBV15
CASRPYSGKETQYF,TGTGCCAGCAGACCCTATAGCGGTAAAGAGACCCAGTACTTC,-,-,TRBJ2-5,TRBV28
CASSPTDSGNTIYF,TGTGCCAGCTCACCGACAGACTCTGGAAACACCATATATTTT,-,-,TRBJ1-3,TRBV18
CASSLWEAGNGEQYF,TGTGCCAGCAGCTTATGGGAAGCGGGAAATGGAGAGCAGTACTTC,-,TRBD2,TRBJ2-7,TRBV7-8
CASLHRDRTDTQYF,TGTGCCAGCCTCCACAGGGACCGCACAGATACGCAGTATTTT,-,-,TRBJ2-3,TRBV7-8
CASSWTSGRAVNEQFF,TGCGCCAGCAGCTGGACTAGCGGGAGGGCCGTCAATGAGCAGTTCTTC,once,TRBD2,TRBJ2-1,TRBV5-1
CASTRQPEAKGTEAFF,TGCGCCAGTACCCGGCAACCAGAGGCTAAAGGCACTGAAGCTTTCTTT,-,-,TRBJ1-1,TRBV5-1
CASSRTGLVYEQYF,TGTGCCAGCAGTCGGACAGGGCTAGTCTACGAGCAGTACTTC,-,TRBD1,TRBJ2-7,TRBV6-5
CASSQDGTSGTGEQFF,TGCGCCAGCAGCCAAGACGGGACTAGCGGGACCGGTGAGCAGTTCTTC,-,TRBD2,TRBJ2-1,TRBV4-3
CAWSVRVYEQYF,TGTGCCTGGAGTGTACGCGTCTACGAGCAGTACTTC,few,-,TRBJ2-7,TRBV30
CASTSGEGHYPGRTEAFF,TGTGCCAGCACCTCAGGGGAAGGACACTACCCAGGTCGCACTGAAGCTTTCTTT,-,-,TRBJ1-1,TRBV28
CASSHLDSTEAFF,TGTGCCAGCAGCCACCTGGACAGCACTGAAGCTTTCTTT,-,-,TRBJ1-1,TRBV14
CASSLSGGNTIYF,TGCGCCAGCAGCCTGAGCGGCGGAAACACCATATATTTT,-,-,TRBJ1-3,TRBV5-1
CAWSVRGLPQHF,TGTGCCTGGAGTGTACGAGGTCTTCCCCAGCATTTT,-,-,TRBJ1-5,TRBV30
CASGQEHTDTQYF,TGTGCCAGCGGACAGGAACACACAGATACGCAGTATTTT,-,TRBD1,TRBJ2-3,TRBV19
CASSQDPAQGIYNEQFF,TGTGCCAGCAGCCAAGATCCAGCACAGGGAATATACAATGAGCAGTTCTTC,-,-,TRBJ2-1,TRBV3-1/TRBV3-2
CASSPIGAGGGNEQFF,TGTGCCAGCAGCCCCATAGGGGCGGGAGGGGGTAATGAGCAGTTCTTC,-,TRBD2,TRBJ2-1,TRBV7-2
CASSSPGTSGSRSYNEQFF,TGTGCCAGCAGCTCCCCCGGGACTAGCGGGAGTAGGTCCTACAATGAGCAGTTCTTC,-,TRBD2,TRBJ2-1,TRBV7-8
CASSARLDSLSYNEQFF,TGTGCCAGCAGTGCCCGTTTAGACTCCCTCTCCTACAATGAGCAGTTCTTC,-,-,TRBJ2-1,TRBV6-1
CASSFRGQGAQEQYF,TGTGCCAGCAGTTTTAGGGGACAGGGGGCTCAAGAGCAGTACTTC,-,TRBD1,TRBJ2-7,TRBV28
CASSFTGGTEAFF,TGTGCCAGCAGCTTTACAGGGGGCACTGAAGCTTTCTTT,once,TRBD1,TRBJ1-1,TRBV5-6
CASSIEARDISYQETQYF,TGTGCCAGTAGTATAGAAGCAAGGGACATCTCTTACCAAGAGACCCAGTACTTC,-,-,TRBJ2-5,TRBV19
CASSTTSGYTDTQYF,TGTGCCAGCAGTACCACTAGCGGCTACACAGATACGCAGTATTTT,-,TRBD2,TRBJ2-3,TRBV27
CASSPGQGNYEQYF,TGTGCCAGCTCACCGGGACAGGGGAACTACGAGCAGTACTTC,-,TRBD1,TRBJ2-7,TRBV18
CASSLTSGRRYEQFF,TGTGCCAGCAGTTTAACTAGCGGGAGAAGGTATGAGCAGTTCTTC,-,TRBD2,TRBJ2-1,TRBV28
CASSPLTGKKTGNTIYF,TGTGCCAGCAGCCCGTTAACAGGGAAAAAGACTGGAAACACCATATATTTT,-,-,TRBJ1-3,TRBV3-1/TRBV3-2
CASSIQGAGSDTQYF,TGTGCCAGTAGTATACAGGGGGCCGGATCAGATACGCAGTATTTT,-,TRBD1,TRBJ2-3,TRBV19